What follows are 27 T cell receptor beta chains derived from one specimen sequenced in a study of T cells after yellow fever vaccination. TCRdb itself ran the 5' RACE reads through MiXCR, one entry per CDR3 protein. The table lists 400,000 to 650,000 distinct CDR3 sequences, about a fifth of them singletons, with roughly 16% in the top ten. The sequencing used PBMCs, collected roughly 20 days after the first yellow fever vaccination. These receptors were taken from a man aged 18 to 30 who received the YFV17D yellow fever vaccine.

There are many counts of this clonotype. J is TRBJ2-7 and V is TRBV20-1; TRBD2 matches 16 bases. The germline V gene encodes CDR1 DFQATT and CDR2 SNEGSKA (reference sequence). This CDR3 has 16 residues. V gave up 3 bases and J gave up 4 bases; unmatched junction bases: 6. The CDR3 is CSASEGTSGGAYEQYV. The CDR3, as DNA: TGCAGTGCTAGTGAAGGGACTAGCGGGGGGGCGTACGAGCAGTACGTC.

The V gene is TRBV4-3, the J gene TRBJ2-1; 9 nucleotides line up with TRBD2. V was clipped by 1 base and J by 16 bases; unmatched bases: 8. The germline CDR1 and CDR2 sequences are LGHNA and YSLEER. CDR3 length equals 13 residues. Written as DNA, the CDR3 is TGCGCCAGCAGCCAAGCGCCGGGACTAGCATTTTTCTTC. As protein: CASSQAPGLAFFF.

The chain couples TRBV6-2 or TRBV6-3 to TRBJ1-1; no firm D call. Per the germline V gene, CDR1 is MNHEY and CDR2 is SVGEGT. The CDR3 has 14 residues. Trimming left V 1 base short and J 5 bases short, with 11 bases between. Here the CDR3 DNA reads TGTGCCAGCAGTTACTATCTCTTGGCTACTGAAGCTTTCTTT. Its translation: CASSYYLLATEAFF.

This clonotype came up a few times. V and J are TRBV2 and TRBJ2-5, with D perhaps TRBD1 (5 bases). Trimming took off 4 bases at V and 6 bases at J, with 15 bases between the two ends. CDR1 is SNHLY and CDR2 is FYNNEI in the germline V gene. This CDR3 spans 14 amino acids. This chain's CDR3 is CASSGNAGKQTQYF. CDR3 in DNA: TGTGCCAGCAGTGGTAACGCAGGGAAGCAGACCCAGTACTTC.

V and J are TRBV12-3 or TRBV12-4 and TRBJ1-1, with D tentatively TRBD1 (6 bases). The V gene lost 6 bases and the J gene lost 7 bases, with 18 bases spanning the gap. This CDR3 is 14 amino acids long. CDR3 residues: CASRRTDLRHEAFF. DNA for the CDR3: TGTGCCAGCAGGAGGACAGACCTACGGCATGAAGCTTTCTTT.

The V gene is TRBV9, the J gene TRBJ2-1, with D perhaps assigned TRBD1 or TRBD2 (7 bases each). CDR1 is SGDLS, CDR2 YYNGEE, per germline. Trimming removed 0 bases from V and 4 bases from J, with 23 bases in between. The CDR3 contains 19 residues. The CDR3 is CASSVGVGRGQGKYNEQFF. CDR3 coding DNA: TGTGCCAGCAGCGTAGGGGTAGGGAGGGGGCAGGGCAAATACAATGAGCAGTTCTTC.

This clonotype was seen repeatedly, ten times or more. The chain links TRBV5-1 to TRBJ2-5; the match to TRBD1 covers 7 bases. CDR3 size: 14 residues. CDR1 SGHRS and CDR2 YFSETQ come from the germline V gene. Germline trimming cut 4 bases from V and 1 base from J; bases unmatched to any gene: 4. The CDR3 loop reads CASSRDSFQETQYF. The CDR3 nucleotides read TGCGCCAGCAGCAGGGACAGCTTCCAAGAGACCCAGTACTTC.

The chain combines TRBV7-3 with TRBJ2-7; possible D gene TRBD2, 7 bases. V was trimmed by 5 bases and J by 6 bases, leaving 20 bases between them. Germline CDR1 is SGHTA and CDR2 is FQGTGA. CDR3 size: 15 residues. The CDR3 spells CASSPGAGRGREQYF. CDR3 DNA: TGTGCCAGCAGCCCCGGGGCAGGGCGGGGGCGCGAGCAGTACTTC. Full variable domain (missing parts from reference TRBV7-3 and TRBJ2-7): GAGVSQTPSNKVTEKGKYVELRCDPISGHTALYWYRQSLGQGPEFLIYFQGTGAADDSGLPNDRFFAVRPEGSVSTLKIQRTERGDSAVYLCASSPGAGRGREQYFGPGTRLTVT.

This clonotype has just a few counts. The chain joins TRBV5-6 to TRBJ1-6; TRBD1 matches at 10 bases. V was clipped by 4 bases and J by 10 bases; unmatched bases: 5. The CDR3 consists of 14 residues. Germline V gives CDR1 SGHDT, CDR2 YYEEEE. The DNA of the CDR3 is TGTGCCAGCAGCGCGACAGGGGGCGAATCACCCCTCCACTTT. It translates to CASSATGGESPLHF.

This clonotype was picked up a small number of times. The chain couples TRBV5-1 to TRBJ2-3, with TRBD2 matching over 9 bases. CDR3 size: 17 residues. Germline V lookup: CDR1 SGHRS, CDR2 YFSETQ. Trimming cost V 4 bases and J 6 bases; bases outside gene matches: 15. Here the CDR3 reads CASSPEGSGGSDDTQYF. The CDR3, as DNA: TGCGCCAGCAGCCCGGAAGGTAGCGGGGGCTCTGATGATACGCAGTATTTT.

This clonotype was seen many times. The chain is built from TRBV29-1 and TRBJ1-2; the match to TRBD1 covers 8 bases. Germline CDR1 is SQVTM and CDR2 is ANQGSEA. The CDR3 length is 12 residues. Unmatched junction bases numbered 0, after V lost 4 bases and J lost 2 bases. The CDR3 reads CSVGDRNYGYTF. The CDR3 bases are TGCAGCGTTGGGGACAGGAACTATGGCTACACCTTC.

This clonotype came up a few times. The chain joins TRBV2 to TRBJ2-1; 7 nucleotides align to TRBD2. V shed 3 bases and J 4 bases; nucleotides not matched to a gene: 6. The CDR3 is 15 residues long. In germline, CDR1 is SNHLY, CDR2 FYNNEI. The CDR3, as DNA: TGTGCCAGCAGTGATCAGCGGGGCTTGTACAATGAGCAGTTCTTC. It is translated as CASSDQRGLYNEQFF.

In its sample, this clonotype was seen many times. V gene TRBV29-1 combines with J gene TRBJ2-1, with no clear D. Germline loops: CDR1 SQVTM, CDR2 ANQGSEA. Trimming left V 2 bases short and J 9 bases short, with 14 bases between. The CDR3 has 13 amino acids. The CDR3 DNA reads TGCAGCGTTGAAATTACGGTCCGTAGTGAGCAGTTCTTC. Its protein is CSVEITVRSEQFF.

This clonotype was picked up a small number of times. V gene TRBV5-1 combines with J gene TRBJ2-3; 7 bases map to TRBD1. The CDR3 loop spans 17 amino acids. CDR1 is SGHRS and CDR2 is YFSETQ in the germline V gene. With V trimmed by 0 bases and J by 5 bases, 12 bases remained unmatched. Here the CDR3 reads CASSLAATRQGRDTQYF. The CDR3, as DNA: TGCGCCAGCAGCTTGGCCGCCACCAGACAGGGAAGAGATACGCAGTATTTT.

The chain employs TRBV5-1 and TRBJ1-1, with D tentatively TRBD1 (5 bases). The CDR3 has 14 amino acids. Trimming cost V 3 bases and J 3 bases, with 12 bases left between them. CDR1 is SGHRS and CDR2 is YFSETQ in the germline V gene. The CDR3 bases are TGCGCCAGCAGCTATACCGGGACGGACACTGAAGCTTTCTTT. Amino acid sequence: CASSYTGTDTEAFF.

This clonotype was detected many times. J is TRBJ2-5 and V is TRBV5-1, with a tentative D call TRBD2 (5 bases). CDR3 length: 16 residues. Trimming cost V 2 bases and J 0 bases, with 14 bases left between them. Germline CDR1 reads SGHRS; CDR2 reads YFSETQ. CDR3 sequence: CASSLLGIGYQETQYF. The CDR3, as DNA: TGCGCCAGCAGCTTACTAGGGATCGGGTACCAAGAGACCCAGTACTTC.

This clonotype was seen more than once but under ten times. This chain joins TRBV2 and TRBJ1-2; possibly TRBD1 for D (6 bases). V was shortened by 4 bases and J by 8 bases, with 17 bases between the two germline ends. Germline values: CDR1 SNHLY, CDR2 FYNNEI. This CDR3 contains 14 residues. This chain's CDR3 is CASSVNREVRGYTF. CDR3 coding DNA: TGTGCCAGCAGTGTTAACAGGGAGGTCAGGGGCTACACCTTC.

CDR3 sequence (DNA): TGTGCCAGCTTCAAGATTGGGAACACTGAAGCTTTCTTT. Translated: CASFKIGNTEAFF. This chain joins TRBV28 and TRBJ1-1; no clear D gene. The CDR3 is 13 amino acids. With 8 bases removed from V and 1 base from J, the gap between germline ends came to 11 bases. Germline CDR1 reads MDHEN; CDR2 reads SYDVKM.

This clonotype was counted a few times. This chain uses TRBV24-1 with TRBJ2-3, with 11 bases matching TRBD1. Germline CDR1 KGHDR, CDR2 SFDVKD. After removal of 9 bases from V and 4 bases from J, the junction contained 2 bases not matched to a gene. This CDR3 comprises 13 residues. The CDR3 DNA follows: TGTGCCACCGAGGGACAGGGGGCAGATACGCAGTATTTT. Protein: CATEGQGADTQYF.

The chain employs TRBV29-1 and TRBJ2-3; D call uncertain. Germline CDR1 reads SQVTM; CDR2 reads ANQGSEA. This CDR3 has 14 amino acids. V shed 6 bases and J shed 0 bases, with 13 bases lying between them. CDR3 sequence: CSVPQITSTDTQYF. The CDR3, as DNA: TGCAGCGTCCCACAGATAACTAGCACAGATACGCAGTATTTT.

J is TRBJ2-1 and V is TRBV20-1; 7 nucleotides match TRBD2. After removal of 3 bases from V and 4 bases from J, the junction contained 9 bases not matched to a gene. From germline, CDR1 is DFQATT and CDR2 SNEGSKA (reference sequence). The CDR3 totals 15 residues. The chain's CDR3 is CSASPDSGVYNEQFF. The DNA for the CDR3 is TGCAGTGCTAGCCCCGACAGCGGGGTTTACAATGAGCAGTTCTTC.

This clonotype has only a few counts. CDR3 DNA: TGTGCCAGCAGTAACAGGGCTGAGGGCACCGGGGAGCTGTTTTTT. This encodes CASSNRAEGTGELFF. The chain has TRBV12-3 or TRBV12-4 and TRBJ2-2, with D perhaps matching TRBD1 (6 bases). The CDR3 extends over 15 amino acids. Trimming took 5 bases from V and 4 from J, leaving 14 bases between them.

This clonotype was detected a few times. The gene calls are TRBV7-9 and TRBJ2-5; D ambiguous. The V end lost 3 bases, the J end lost 5 bases, and 10 bases lay between the germline ends. Germline values: CDR1 SEHNR, CDR2 FQNEAQ (reference sequence). This CDR3 comprises 13 residues. The CDR3 loop is CASSFRKWETQYF. CDR3 DNA: TGTGCCAGCAGCTTCCGAAAATGGGAGACCCAGTACTTC. The full variable domain, in which reference TRBV7-9 and TRBJ2-5 provide the parts outside the CDR3, is DTGVSQNPRHKITKRGQNVTFRCDPISEHNRLYWYRQTLGQGPEFLTYFQNEAQLEKSRLLSDRFSAERPKGSFSTLEIQRTEQGDSAMYLCASSFRKWETQYFGPGTRLLVL.

This chain uses TRBV20-1 with TRBJ2-2; tentative D call: TRBD1 (7 bases). Trimming cost V 0 bases and J 5 bases, with 13 bases left between them. CDR3 length: 15 residues. Germline CDR1 DFQATT, CDR2 SNEGSKA (reference sequence). The CDR3 reads CSARDPTGTTGELFF. CDR3 nucleotide sequence: TGCAGTGCTAGAGACCCGACAGGGACTACCGGGGAGCTGTTTTTT.

This clonotype was counted only a few times. J is TRBJ2-5 and V is TRBV20-1; perhaps TRBD1 as D (6 bases). Trimming shortened V by 5 bases and J by 5 bases, and 15 bases separated the two germline ends. The germline gives CDR1 DFQATT, CDR2 SNEGSKA (reference sequence). The CDR3 contains 13 residues. The CDR3 spells CSAQPGTTETQYF. In DNA, the CDR3 is TGCAGTGCTCAGCCCGGGACAACGGAGACCCAGTACTTC.

The chain has TRBV20-1 and TRBJ2-5; D is perhaps TRBD1 or TRBD2 (5 bases each). The ends were cut back, 6 bases at V and 5 bases at J, with 19 bases in the middle. The CDR3 is 14 amino acids. CDR1 and CDR2 from the germline V gene are DFQATT and SNEGSKA (reference sequence). The CDR3 loop reads CSAGSGTILETQYF. As DNA, the CDR3 is TGCAGTGCCGGCTCCGGGACGATCCTGGAGACCCAGTACTTC.

The chain couples TRBV5-1 to TRBJ2-7; TRBD2 aligns across 10 bases. The CDR3 extends over 13 amino acids. The germline CDR1 and CDR2 sequences are SGHRS and YFSETQ. V lost 7 bases, J lost 4 bases, and 5 bases stayed unmatched. The CDR3 DNA reads TGCGCCAGCGGGGCTAGCGGGGGATACGAGCAGTACTTC. As protein: CASGASGGYEQYF.